This T cell receptor beta chain was recorded in a study of blood T cell repertoires in COVID-19. In the study overall: Some COVID-19 samples were acute and others convalescent; all came from the United States, Italy and Spain.

The germline V and J ends were trimmed by 0 bases and 3 bases, with 17 bases remaining between them. Germline values: CDR1 SGHRS, CDR2 YFSETQ. This CDR3 has 17 amino acids. In this sample, this clone turned up once. In the source study's methods: How many nucleated cells were present was estimated from reference gene primer amplification. This table comes from immunoSEQ multiplex PCR, and its TCRdb copy is limited to in-frame clones, with some not included. The DNA gave D and trimming, while V, J and clone size come from that table. The profile shows about 160,000 clones, about four fifths of them singletons. Patients at the Seattle site were enrolled during active infection and followed longitudinally.

The sequencing input was peripheral blood. This receptor was identified in a woman aged 60 to 75 with COVID-19, enrolled during active disease. This chain uses TRBV5-1 with TRBJ2-3, with D tentatively TRBD2 (6 bases). The CDR3 region is CASSLGGSTGVTDTQYF. The CDR3 DNA reads as TGCGCCAGCAGCTTGGGAGGGAGTACGGGAGTTACAGATACGCAGTATTTT.